These 27 T cell receptor beta chains were all obtained from the same sample, sequenced in a study of lung T cells in sarcoidosis with Löfgren's syndrome. In TCRdb, the reads were re-called with MiXCR into one record per CDR3 protein. The table includes tens of thousands of distinct CDR3 sequences, over 20% detected once. Sequencing was done on a sample of CD4+ T cells from PBMCs. These receptors all stem from a human donor with sarcoidosis (Löfgren's syndrome or another form), or a control subject (not recorded which).

This clonotype came up many times. This chain links TRBV7-2 with TRBJ2-5, with no clear D. The V gene lost 5 bases and the J gene lost 0 bases, with 4 bases spanning the gap. Germline V gene lookup returns CDR1 SGHTA and CDR2 FQGNSA. CDR3 length: 12 residues. The CDR3 loop is CASSPNQETQYF. Written as DNA, the CDR3 is TGTGCCAGCAGCCCCAACCAAGAGACCCAGTACTTC. The entire variable domain, with the rest obtained from reference TRBV7-2 and TRBJ2-5, is as follows: GAGVSQSPSNKVTEKGKDVELRCDPISGHTALYWYRQSLGQGLEFLIYFQGNSAPDKSGLPSDRFSAERTGGSVSTLTIQRTQQEDSAVYLCASSPNQETQYFGPGTRLLVL.

The table lists this clonotype with a few counts. The rearrangement links TRBV29-1 to TRBJ2-1; TRBD1 agrees at 11 bases. Per the germline V gene, CDR1 is SQVTM and CDR2 is ANQGSEA. The CDR3 length is 19 residues. J lost 6 bases, V lost 7 bases, and 23 bases had no gene match. CDR3: CSGSPRDRGRYLSLNEQFF. DNA of the CDR3: TGCAGCGGTTCCCCGCGGGACAGGGGGAGATACCTTAGTCTCAATGAGCAGTTCTTC.

This clonotype was found many times. The rearrangement links TRBV20-1 to TRBJ1-4; 7 bases align to TRBD1. CDR1 and CDR2 (germline): DFQATT, SNEGSKA (reference sequence). The CDR3 totals 14 residues. The V and J ends lost 4 bases and 11 bases, in that order; junction bases with no gene match: 13. The CDR3 spells CSATLPGQEGKLFF. The CDR3 region has the DNA TGCAGTGCTACACTGCCTGGACAGGAGGGGAAACTGTTTTTT.

This clonotype was seen a handful of times. The J gene is TRBJ2-1, the V gene TRBV9, with TRBD2 as a possible D gene (6 bases). Germline assignment: CDR1 SGDLS and CDR2 YYNGEE. The CDR3 is 15 amino acids. V lost 3 bases to trimming and J lost 1 base, with 11 bases between them. The CDR3 region has the DNA TGTGCCAGCAGCGATCGGGGGAGTTCCTACAATGAGCAGTTCTTC. It is translated as CASSDRGSSYNEQFF.

This clonotype has more than one count but fewer than ten. The chain has TRBV5-1 and TRBJ1-1, with 7 bases identical to TRBD1. Germline loops: CDR1 SGHRS, CDR2 YFSETQ. The V gene end was trimmed by 0 bases and the J gene end by 2 bases; junction bases not matched to a gene: 10. The CDR3 has 17 amino acids. The CDR3 sequence: CASSLGPAQGVNTEAFF. The CDR3 nucleotides are TGCGCCAGCAGCTTGGGGCCAGCCCAGGGGGTAAACACTGAAGCTTTCTTT.

This clonotype was observed at least ten times. V and J are TRBV6-6 and TRBJ2-3; TRBD1 matches 8 bases. Germline V lookup: CDR1 MNHNY, CDR2 SVGAGI (reference sequence). The CDR3 contains 17 residues. Germline trimming cut 2 bases from V and 2 bases from J; bases unmatched to any gene: 9. This CDR3 reads CASSYPPGTGLTDTQYF. The DNA for the CDR3 is TGTGCCAGCAGTTACCCACCCGGGACAGGCCTCACAGATACGCAGTATTTT.

In its sample, this clonotype is medium-sized (0.01 to 0.1%). The chain carries TRBV6-2 or TRBV6-3 and TRBJ1-1, with D maybe TRBD1 (6 bases). Germline assignment: CDR1 MNHEY and CDR2 SVGEGT. This CDR3 spans 14 amino acids. Trimming removed 4 bases at V and 5 bases at J, with 14 bases between. In nucleotides, the CDR3 is TGTGCCAGCAGTTTCCAAGACAGGCTGACTGAAGCTTTCTTT. Amino acids: CASSFQDRLTEAFF.

This clonotype was seen only a few times. Since a much larger clone is just one base distant, this may be a read error. This rearrangement joins TRBV2 to TRBJ2-3; D gene ambiguous. Trimming removed 6 bases at V and 6 bases at J, with 19 bases between. The germline gives CDR1 SNHLY, CDR2 FYNNEI. This CDR3 is 15 amino acids long. The CDR3 loop is CASSRPGQVVDTQYF. The DNA for the CDR3 is TGTGCCAGCAGCCGACCGGGCCAGGTAGTGGATACGCAGTATTTT.

This chain links TRBV29-1 with TRBJ2-3, with 12 bases that match TRBD2. This CDR3 is 14 amino acids long. V trimming: 6 bases; J trimming: 7 bases; junction bases outside the gene matches: 8. Germline CDR1 SQVTM, CDR2 ANQGSEA. CDR3 nucleotide sequence: TGCAGCGTCTTGACTAGCGGGAGAAGGAATACGCAGTATTTT. Its translation is CSVLTSGRRNTQYF.

The rearrangement uses TRBV7-9 and TRBJ2-3; D is uncertain. This CDR3 is built from 14 residues. Germline V gene data show CDR1 as SEHNR and CDR2 as FQNEAQ (reference sequence). V lost 0 bases, J lost 3 bases, and 7 bases lay in between. The CDR3 spells CASSLATDTDTQYF. The DNA of the CDR3 is TGTGCCAGCAGCTTAGCGACCGATACAGATACGCAGTATTTT.

This clonotype was seen many times. The rearrangement uses TRBV7-8 and TRBJ1-5; D is possibly TRBD1 (6 bases). The germline V gene has CDR1 SGHVS and CDR2 FQNEAQ. V lost 3 bases to trimming and J lost 1 base, with 13 bases between them. The CDR3 loop spans 16 amino acids. The DNA for the CDR3 is TGTGCCAGCAGCTTCCGTACAGGGACAAGCAATCAGCCCCAGCATTTT. This translates into CASSFRTGTSNQPQHF.

This clonotype showed up many times. This rearrangement joins TRBV20-1 to TRBJ2-1; possibly TRBD1 for D (6 bases). Trimming pared 3 bases from V and 1 base from J, leaving 16 bases between. The CDR3 totals 16 residues. The germline CDR1 and CDR2 sequences are DFQATT and SNEGSKA (reference sequence). CDR3: CSARPRTVESYNEQFF. DNA of the CDR3: TGCAGTGCTAGGCCCCGGACAGTAGAGTCCTACAATGAGCAGTTCTTC.

This clonotype was seen many times. The gene calls are TRBV20-1 and TRBJ2-3; D uncertain. The CDR3 extends over 11 amino acids. V was shortened by 2 bases and J by 5 bases, with 5 bases between the two germline ends. Germline values: CDR1 DFQATT, CDR2 SNEGSKA (reference sequence). This CDR3 is CSARTVDTQYF. CDR3 in DNA: TGCAGTGCTAGAACCGTAGATACGCAGTATTTT.

This clonotype appeared many times. V gene TRBV12-5 combines with J gene TRBJ2-7, with D possibly called TRBD1 or TRBD2 (5 bases each). The germline V gene has CDR1 LGHNT and CDR2 FRNRAP. V dropped 1 base and J dropped 0 bases, with 22 bases sitting between them. This CDR3 spans 19 amino acids. The CDR3: CASGLASYYGTPTSYEQYV. CDR3 coding DNA: TGTGCTAGTGGTTTGGCTTCCTATTACGGGACCCCTACCTCCTACGAGCAGTACGTC.

The chain has TRBV30 and TRBJ1-1; tentatively, D is TRBD1 (6 bases). This CDR3 contains 14 residues. Germline-derived CDR1 and CDR2 are GTSNPN and SVGIG (reference sequence). Trimming shortened V by 0 bases and J by 4 bases, and 12 bases separated the two germline ends. As DNA, the CDR3 is TGTGCCTGGAGTGTAGGGCAGGGGTTCACTGAAGCTTTCTTT. It translates to CAWSVGQGFTEAFF.

Of note for this clonotype: A much larger clone lies a single base off, so this may be a read error. The CDR3 spells CASRRDRGSEQYV. DNA of the CDR3: TGTGCCAGCCGCCGGGACAGGGGCTCCGAGCAGTACGTC. The V call is TRBV6-1, the J call TRBJ2-7; 10 bases line up with TRBD1. J was trimmed by 6 bases and V by 8 bases; bases with no gene match: 7. Germline CDR1 reads MNHNS; CDR2 reads SASEGT. The CDR3 covers 13 residues.

This clonotype was detected only a few times. The chain couples TRBV5-1 to TRBJ2-4, with TRBD2 as a possible D gene (5 bases). V was clipped by 0 bases and J by 9 bases, with 7 bases between them. The CDR3 has 12 amino acids. Germline V lookup: CDR1 SGHRS, CDR2 YFSETQ. This CDR3 is CASSLDEGIQYF. The CDR3 DNA sequence: TGCGCCAGCAGCTTGGACGAGGGCATTCAGTACTTC.

This clonotype was counted a few times. The genes are TRBV12-3 or TRBV12-4 and TRBJ1-3; the D is unclear. The CDR3 extends over 16 amino acids. Between the trimmed V and J ends, which lost 5 bases and 1 base, there was a span of 15 bases. The chain's CDR3 is CASSIPPVGSGNTIYF. The DNA for the CDR3 is TGTGCCAGCAGTATACCCCCCGTGGGGTCTGGAAACACCATATATTTT.

For this clonotype: A much bigger clone sits one base away, suggesting this may be a read error. V is TRBV6-1 and J is TRBJ2-7; D unresolved. Trimming removed 2 bases from V and 5 bases from J, with 13 bases in between. CDR3 length: 14 residues. Germline V gene sequence: CDR1 MNHNS, CDR2 SASEGT. CDR3 amino acids: CASSEQLLTHEQYV. DNA of the CDR3: TGTGCCAGCAGTGAACAGCTACTAACCCACGAGCAGTACGTC.

There are a few counts of this clonotype. This chain links TRBV4-1 with TRBJ1-1, with a weak D call TRBD1 (6 bases). The CDR3 covers 17 residues. The ends were cut back, 2 bases at V and 4 bases at J, with 20 bases in the middle. Germline CDR1 MGHRA, CDR2 YSYEKL. The CDR3 is CASSQLKQGPGSTEAFF. DNA for the CDR3: TGCGCCAGCAGCCAACTTAAACAGGGCCCCGGTTCCACTGAAGCTTTCTTT.

This clonotype occurred many times. The chain couples TRBV6-1 to TRBJ2-7; D remains unclear. CDR1 is MNHNS and CDR2 is SASEGT in the germline V gene. The CDR3 is made up of 15 amino acids. V lost 8 bases to trimming and J lost 4 bases, with 21 bases between them. CDR3 amino acids: CASSWQAGEFYEQYF. In DNA form, the CDR3 reads TGTGCCAGCTCCTGGCAGGCAGGAGAATTTTACGAGCAGTACTTC.

The V gene is TRBV18, the J gene TRBJ1-4; perhaps TRBD1 as D (5 bases). This CDR3 is 13 amino acids long. The germline gives CDR1 KGHSH, CDR2 LQKENI. Trimming removed 8 bases at V and 7 bases at J, with 14 bases between. The DNA of the CDR3 is TGTGCCAGCACTACGGGGGTGGCTGAAAAACTGTTTTTT. Translating gives CASTTGVAEKLFF. Looking up the rest from reference TRBV18 and TRBJ1-4 gives the full variable domain: NAGVMQNPRHLVRRRGQEARLRCSPMKGHSHVYWYRQLPEEGLKFMVYLQKENIIDESGMPKERFSAEFPKEGPSILRIQQVVRGDSAAYFCASTTGVAEKLFFGSGTQLSVL.

This clonotype was counted only a few times. One base away lies a much larger clone, so this may be a sequencing read error. Written as DNA, the CDR3 is TGTGCCAGCAGTTTGGAAGGGGCGGCCAGGAGTTCACCCCTCCACTTT. Translating gives CASSLEGAARSSPLHF. The chain carries TRBV27 and TRBJ1-6; possible D gene TRBD1, 5 bases. V dropped 3 bases and J dropped 9 bases, with 18 bases sitting between them. Germline V gene sequence: CDR1 MNHEY, CDR2 SMNVEV (reference sequence). The CDR3 runs 16 residues.

Regarding this clonotype: A junction boundary mismatches the germline segment, possibly from a read error. The V call is TRBV12-3 or TRBV12-4, the J call TRBJ2-1; TRBD2 aligns across 9 bases. The CDR3 has 11 amino acids. CDR3 coding DNA: TGTGCCAGCAGTTTAGGCGGGGGGGCGTCGTTC. It translates to CASSLGGGASF.

Points on this clonotype: A much larger clone is a single base away; this may be a read error. The CDR3 does not end in the conserved phenylalanine or tryptophan, so this is likely a read error. This chain connects TRBV20-1 to TRBJ2-2, with D maybe TRBD2 (7 bases). V was cut by 3 bases and J by 0 bases, with 11 bases left in between. CDR3 length: 15 amino acids. Germline V gene data show CDR1 as DFQATT and CDR2 as SNEGSKA (reference sequence). The CDR3 DNA sequence: TGCAGTGCTAGCCGGGGGGCCACGAACACCGGGGAGCTGTTTCTT. It is translated as CSASRGATNTGELFL.

The chain is built from TRBV12-3 or TRBV12-4 and TRBJ2-1; 7 nucleotides line up with TRBD1. J lost 1 base, V lost 7 bases, and 7 bases had no gene match. CDR3 length: 15 residues. CDR3 bases: TGTGCCAGCAAACGCGAGGGGGCTTCCTACAATGAGCAGTTCTTC. Its protein product is CASKREGASYNEQFF.

On this clonotype: This may be a read error: a much more frequent sequence differs by one nucleotide. This chain uses TRBV7-9 with TRBJ1-1; TRBD1 matches at 10 bases. The CDR3 consists of 14 residues. V trimming: 8 bases; J trimming: 5 bases; junction bases outside the gene matches: 8. Per the germline V gene, CDR1 is SEHNR and CDR2 is FQNEAQ (reference sequence). CDR3 amino acids: CASGTGDRGTEAFF. CDR3 coding DNA: TGTGCCAGCGGCACTGGGGACAGGGGTACTGAAGCTTTCTTT.